This section outlines one TCR beta chain sequence together with its context. This may arise from a read error, as a much more abundant clone is one base away. The CDR3 loop spans 12 amino acids. The germline V gene encodes CDR1 MNHNS and CDR2 SASEGT. The data originate from a study of T cells in Graves' hyperthyroidism and ophthalmopathy. It was RNA transcripts that yielded the amplified TCR beta CDR3 regions. The study used the HTBI primer set for a first-round RT-PCR of the TCR CDR3. Via MiXCR, TCRdb re-called the multiplex PCR reads, giving one row per CDR3 protein. Among under 650,000 distinct CDR3 sequences listed, roughly 17% were seen once. Exclusion followed for patients with uncontrolled infection, other autoimmune disease, pregnancy or lactation. Diagnoses used clinical symptoms, serum thyroxine and TRAb, thyroid ultrasound and orbital computed tomography.

Sequencing used blood. This sequence was found in a woman aged 30 to 39 with Graves' hyperthyroidism. This chain connects TRBV6-1 to TRBJ1-2; unclear D gene. The CDR3 spells CAGSARNYGYTF. CDR3 bases: TGTGCCGGCAGTGCACGAAACTATGGCTACACCTTC.